The entry that follows covers one T cell receptor beta chain sequence. The antigen is unknown. These data originate in a study of cytomegalovirus exposure and HLA in healthy donors. Germline V gene data show CDR1 as MNHNY and CDR2 as SVGAGI (reference sequence). The V gene end was trimmed by 8 bases and the J gene end by 5 bases; junction bases not matched to a gene: 6. CDR3 size: 13 residues. Points from the study as a whole: Cytomegalovirus-associated status was assigned to about 180 TCR beta chains. Trimming of TCR beta V- and J-genes showed a link, identified in a later analysis, to a missense DCLRE1C variant.

This PCR relied on a set of 60 Vbeta primers and 13 Jbeta primers. TCRdb's copy holds only in-frame clones and misses some; the assay was immunoSEQ multiplex PCR. The sample includes roughly 280,000 clones, roughly two thirds seen only once; the top ten take about 2.1%. V gene TRBV6-6 combines with J gene TRBJ1-1, with 9 bases matching TRBD1. Sequenced input: PBMCs. The clonotype originates from a female donor in good health and CMV-seronegative. The CDR3 sequence is CASGDREGTEAFF. CDR3 bases: TGTGCCAGCGGGGACAGGGAAGGAACTGAAGCTTTCTTT.